The 8 T cell receptor beta chains listed next were all sequenced from one sample in a study of cytomegalovirus exposure and HLA in healthy donors. Primers: 60 Vbeta forward and 13 Jbeta reverse. Repertoires were generated with immunoSEQ multiplex PCR, while TCRdb's copy carries only in-frame clones and drops some. This sample's clone table lists more than 95,000 clones. The sequenced sample was PBMCs. These receptors were obtained from a man between 18 and 29 years old in good health and CMV-seronegative.

J is TRBJ2-5 and V is TRBV28; tentative D call: TRBD1 (6 bases). The germline V gene encodes CDR1 MDHEN and CDR2 SYDVKM. The CDR3 has 15 residues. V was cut by 6 bases and J by 2 bases, with 16 bases left in between. The CDR3: CASREIRTAQETQYF. In DNA form, the CDR3 reads TGTGCCAGCAGGGAAATCCGGACAGCGCAAGAGACCCAGTACTTC.

The rearrangement joins TRBV27 to TRBJ2-5; 8 bases agree with TRBD2. Germline assignment: CDR1 MNHEY and CDR2 SMNVEV (reference sequence). This CDR3 region has 16 residues. Trimming took 6 bases from V and 5 from J; bases not matched to a gene: 14. The CDR3, as DNA: TGTGCCAGCAGAGCACTACTAGCGGCAGGGAGGGAGACCCAGTACTTC. This encodes CASRALLAAGRETQYF.

The chain joins TRBV5-1 to TRBJ1-1; the D gene is possibly TRBD1 (6 bases). The germline V and J ends were trimmed by 2 bases and 1 base, with 15 bases remaining between them. The CDR3 runs 16 residues. CDR1 SGHRS and CDR2 YFSETQ come from the germline V gene. In DNA form, the CDR3 reads TGCGCCAGCAGCTTTACAACAGGGAGCCCGAACACTGAAGCTTTCTTT. It translates to CASSFTTGSPNTEAFF. Supplemented by reference TRBV5-1 and TRBJ1-1, the full variable domain reads KAGVTQTPRYLIKTRGQQVTLSCSPISGHRSVSWYQQTPGQGLQFLFEYFSETQRNKGNFPGRFSGRQFSNSRSEMNVSTLELGDSALYLCASSFTTGSPNTEAFFGQGTRLTVV.

The CDR3 DNA reads TGTGCCAGCAGTACTCGCGGGGATACGCAGTATTTT. Translated: CASSTRGDTQYF. The chain recombines TRBV6-4 with TRBJ2-3, with D perhaps TRBD2 (5 bases). Germline lookup yields CDR1 MRHNA and CDR2 SNTAGT. The CDR3 extends over 12 amino acids. The ends were cut back, 5 bases at V and 6 bases at J, with 9 bases in the middle.

The chain uses TRBV6-1 and TRBJ2-1, with 14 bases identical to TRBD2. The germline V gene has CDR1 MNHNS and CDR2 SASEGT. The CDR3 has 20 amino acids. Losses at the gene ends were 2 bases for V and 7 bases for J; bases not matched to a gene: 16. This CDR3 is CASSERLGLAGGRSRNEQFF. DNA for the CDR3: TGTGCCAGCAGTGAACGGCTCGGACTAGCGGGAGGACGATCCCGAAATGAGCAGTTCTTC.

The chain is built from TRBV7-7 and TRBJ2-7, with TRBD2 matching 7 bases. This CDR3 is built from 16 residues. V lost 5 bases and J lost 3; bases outside the gene matches: 13. CDR1 is SSHAT, CDR2 FNYEAQ, per germline (reference sequence). CDR3 sequence reads: CASSPEYGTILYEQYF. The CDR3 DNA follows: TGTGCCAGCAGCCCCGAATACGGGACTATTCTCTACGAGCAGTACTTC.

The genes are TRBV7-2 and TRBJ2-7, with TRBD2 matching over 9 bases. The CDR3 spans 15 residues. The ends lost 5 bases at V and 0 bases at J; junction bases unmatched: 5. CDR1 and CDR2 from the germline V gene are SGHTA and FQGNSA. The CDR3 reads CASSLLAGDSYEQYF. In DNA form, the CDR3 reads TGTGCCAGCAGCCTGTTAGCGGGGGACTCCTACGAGCAGTACTTC.

V gene TRBV13 combines with J gene TRBJ1-1; 7 bases fit TRBD1. After removal of 3 bases from V and 1 base from J, the junction contained 17 bases not matched to a gene. From germline, CDR1 is PRHDT and CDR2 FYEKMQ (reference sequence). This CDR3 spans 19 amino acids. In DNA form, the CDR3 reads TGTGCCAGCAGCTTCCTGAGTGATCTAGCGGGACAGCAGAACACTGAAGCTTTCTTT. Protein: CASSFLSDLAGQQNTEAFF.